This T cell receptor (beta chain) came from a study of immune evolution from preneoplasia to lung adenocarcinoma (dated by TCRdb to the early 2020s). Turning to the overall study: HLA loss of heterozygosity was found in about 6.7% of AIS, about 14% of MIA and about a third of ADC lesions, and in no AAH lesions. The study used immune gene expression, TCR sequencing and multiplex immunofluorescence to profile the immune contexture of lung adenocarcinoma precursors and invasive adenocarcinoma. Resected precursor lesions (AAH, AIS, MIA) and invasive adenocarcinomas were each compared against paired morphologically normal lung tissue. Sample size was based on specimen availability rather than a prior power calculation. The immune data were combined with whole exome sequencing and methylation data from the same cohort of nodules. The overall cohort was made up of 45 to 60 patients with pulmonary nodules who had surgical resection. The TCR sequencing data were obtained from around 51 patients. It was reported in the study that roughly 100 samples were used for TCR sequencing. Class I HLA alleles were inferred from exome data with POLYSOLVER, and allele-specific HLA loss was detected with LOHHLA.

As for this clone: Its antigen target is currently unknown. No base quality values were provided; no much bigger clone lies one nucleotide off.

TCR beta CDR3 regions were sequenced from DNA using the immunoSEQ hsTCRbeta Kit. Per the authors' processing: TCR sequencing data were analysed with the ImmunoSEQ Analyzer. T cell clonality was calculated on productive rearrangements as 1 minus Pielou's evenness. To measure T cell diversity, the inverse Simpson index was applied to productive templates. T cell density was defined as TCR beta template counts normalized to usable DNA, with usable DNA estimated by amplification and sequencing of housekeeping genes. Two-sided Kruskal-Wallis tests were used to compare TCR metrics between histologic stages. As stored in TCRdb, this immuneACCESS dataset retains in-frame rearrangements with V and J assigned. A fraction of the clones does not appear; measured against another copy, unresolved V genes explain less than half of the discrepancy, and the remainder lacks a known reason. The V and J calls and clone size are taken from that table; D and trimming were inferred from the DNA. This sample gives about 11,000 clones in total; 82% of them show up just once. The top ten constitute around 1.7% of the sample.

Patients underwent resection in Japan or China between the mid-2010s and the late 2010s. Two lung cancer pathologists independently confirmed the histologic diagnosis of each case on H&E slides. To enrich premalignant or tumor cells for nucleic acid extraction, macro-dissection was performed after pathologic assessment. DNA was isolated from FFPE tissue using the AllPrep DNA/RNA FFPE Kit. CDR3 length: 13 amino acids, cysteine to phenylalanine. Only the CDR3 part of the read is kept: 39 bases, read in frame from the first base. CDR1 is given as LGHNT and CDR2 as FRNRAP, both from the germline V gene. V lost 6 bases and J lost 4 bases; the stretch between them is 12 bases long. The full study reports these points: The findings reflected association rather than direct causation, and larger cohorts with long-term follow-up and longitudinal biopsies were considered necessary. Normal lung had the highest top T cell clone frequencies, and these frequencies appeared to fall progressively from AAH through AIS, MIA and invasive adenocarcinoma. Because all patients were from Japan and China, applicability to Western populations was uncertain. Compared with EGFR-mutant or double wild-type lesions, KRAS-mutant nodules had the highest T cell clonality. Clonality was highest in normal lung, while later-stage lesions appeared to have lower clonality but higher T cell density and diversity.

Specimen: FFPE minimally invasive lung adenocarcinoma tissue. The sample's cell subset or site, from its label and the paper: micro-invasive lung adenocarcinoma (MIA). The V gene is TRBV12-5 and the J gene is TRBJ1-1; too little of a D gene remains to name it. This TCR was sampled from a person aged 70 to 85 with lung adenocarcinoma. At the DNA level, the sequence is TGTGCTAGTGGCTCGTACCTCAGCACTGAAGCTTTCTTT. Its protein reads: CASGSYLSTEAFF.